Described below is a single TCR beta chain sequence and its context. Clones were sequenced by immunoSEQ multiplex PCR, and TCRdb holds only the in-frame ones, with some missing. The table has more than 350,000 clones, around 87% seen once. The data are from a study of blood T cell repertoires in COVID-19. Deletions cut 0 bases from V and 5 bases from J, with 17 bases between. This CDR3 has 17 residues. Germline assignment: CDR1 MNHEY and CDR2 SVGEGT. The sample consisted of PBMCs or T cells enriched from blood (not recorded which). The chain is built from TRBV6-2 or TRBV6-3 and TRBJ1-5; a possible D gene is TRBD1 (5 bases). This sequence originates from a woman aged 50 to 60 who had recovered from COVID-19. CDR3 in amino acids: CASSYSARAVWDQPQHF. In nucleotides, the CDR3 is TGTGCCAGCAGTTACTCTGCCAGGGCAGTTTGGGATCAGCCCCAGCATTTT.